This TCR beta chain derives from a study of graft-versus-host responses after intestinal transplantation. Study-wide background: Transplantation in recipients was multivisceral, liver-intestinal, or isolated intestinal. Study-wide findings and caveats: In patients with graft-donor T cell macrochimerism, allograft graft-versus-host to host-versus-graft clonal ratios were high. Among circulating GvH clones, peak levels were associated with early post-transplant declines in HvG clones. Researchers found GvH clones in recipient marrow, and some showed up first in ileum or blood.

In the case of this clone: Its antigen remains unknown.

Using immunoSEQ multiplex PCR, the repertoire was profiled, and TCRdb retains in-frame clones only, with some absent. The sample consists of about 82,000 clones, 91% of them appearing once. Trimming at V came to 0 bases and at J to 7 bases, leaving 9 bases not matched to a gene. CDR1 and CDR2 (germline): SEHNR, FQNEAQ (reference sequence). The CDR3 consists of 16 residues. The rearrangement joins TRBV7-9 to TRBJ1-2; the match to TRBD1 covers 9 bases. The material was unstimulated CD4+ T cells sorted from spleen or lymph node cells, obtained before intestinal transplant. The sequence was obtained from a human donor who received an intestinal transplant. CDR3 residues: CASSLANPGQGSGYTF. The CDR3 DNA follows: TGTGCCAGCAGCTTAGCCAACCCGGGACAGGGAAGTGGCTACACCTTC.